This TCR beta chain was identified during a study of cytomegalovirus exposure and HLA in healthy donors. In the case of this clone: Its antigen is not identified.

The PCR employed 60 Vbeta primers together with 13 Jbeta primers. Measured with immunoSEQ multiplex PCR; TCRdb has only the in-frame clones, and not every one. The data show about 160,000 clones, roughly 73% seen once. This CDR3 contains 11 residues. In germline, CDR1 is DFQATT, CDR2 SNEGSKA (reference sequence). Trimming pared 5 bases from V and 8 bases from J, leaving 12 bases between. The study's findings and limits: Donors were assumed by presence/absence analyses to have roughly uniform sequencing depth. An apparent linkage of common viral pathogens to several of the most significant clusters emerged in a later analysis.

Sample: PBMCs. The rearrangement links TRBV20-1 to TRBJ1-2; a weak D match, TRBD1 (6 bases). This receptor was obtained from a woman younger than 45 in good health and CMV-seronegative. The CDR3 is CSAHRARGYTF. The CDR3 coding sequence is TGCAGTGCTCACAGGGCTCGCGGCTACACCTTC.